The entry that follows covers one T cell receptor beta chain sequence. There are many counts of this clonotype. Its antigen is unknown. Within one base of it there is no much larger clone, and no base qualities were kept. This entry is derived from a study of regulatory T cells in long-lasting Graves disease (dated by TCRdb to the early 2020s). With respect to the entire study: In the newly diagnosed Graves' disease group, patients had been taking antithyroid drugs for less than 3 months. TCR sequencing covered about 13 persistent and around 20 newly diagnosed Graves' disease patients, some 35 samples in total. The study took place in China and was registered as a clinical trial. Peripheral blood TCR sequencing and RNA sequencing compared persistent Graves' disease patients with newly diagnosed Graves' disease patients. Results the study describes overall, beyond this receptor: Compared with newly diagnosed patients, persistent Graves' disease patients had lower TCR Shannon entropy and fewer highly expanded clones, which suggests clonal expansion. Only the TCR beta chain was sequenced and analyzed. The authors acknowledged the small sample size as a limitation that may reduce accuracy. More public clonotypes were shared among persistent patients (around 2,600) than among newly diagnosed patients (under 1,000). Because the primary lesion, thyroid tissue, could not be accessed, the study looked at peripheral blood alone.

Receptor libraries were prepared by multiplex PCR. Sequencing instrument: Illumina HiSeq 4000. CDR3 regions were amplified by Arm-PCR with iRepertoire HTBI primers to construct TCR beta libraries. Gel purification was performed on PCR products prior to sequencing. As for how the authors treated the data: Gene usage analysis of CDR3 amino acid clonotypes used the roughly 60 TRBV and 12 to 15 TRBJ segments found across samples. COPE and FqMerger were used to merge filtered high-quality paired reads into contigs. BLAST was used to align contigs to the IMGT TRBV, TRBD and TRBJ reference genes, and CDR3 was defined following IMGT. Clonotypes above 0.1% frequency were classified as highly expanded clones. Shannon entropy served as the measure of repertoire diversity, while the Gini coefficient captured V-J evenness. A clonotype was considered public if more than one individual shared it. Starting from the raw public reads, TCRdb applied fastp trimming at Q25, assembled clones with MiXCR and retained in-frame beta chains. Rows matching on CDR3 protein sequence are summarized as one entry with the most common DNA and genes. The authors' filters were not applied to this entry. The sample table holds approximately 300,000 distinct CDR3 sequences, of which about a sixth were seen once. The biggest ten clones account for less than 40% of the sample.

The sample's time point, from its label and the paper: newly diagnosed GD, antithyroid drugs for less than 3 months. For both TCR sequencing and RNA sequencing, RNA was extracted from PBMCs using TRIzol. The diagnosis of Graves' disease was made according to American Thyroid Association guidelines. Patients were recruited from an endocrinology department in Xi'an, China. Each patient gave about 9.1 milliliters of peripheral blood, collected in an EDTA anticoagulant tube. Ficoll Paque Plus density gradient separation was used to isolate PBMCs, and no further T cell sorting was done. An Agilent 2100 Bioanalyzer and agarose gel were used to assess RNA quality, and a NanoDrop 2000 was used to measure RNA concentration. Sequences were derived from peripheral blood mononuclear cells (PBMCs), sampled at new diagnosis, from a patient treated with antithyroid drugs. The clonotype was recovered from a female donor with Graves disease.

The nucleotide sequence is TGTGCCAGCAGCGTAGTTGGGGGTGAAAAACTGTTTTTT. Its translation is CASSVVGGEKLFF. Recombination joined TRBV9 with TRBJ1-4; possibly the D gene is TRBD1, per 5 matching bases. Counted from cysteine to phenylalanine, this CDR3 has 13 amino acids. Only the CDR3 DNA stays, 39 bases, in frame from base 1. Trimming removed 0 bases from V and 7 bases from J, leaving 7 bases between the germline ends. CDR1 is given as SGDLS and CDR2 as YYNGEE, both from the germline V gene. The full variable domain, completed from the reference TRBV9 and TRBJ1-4 proteins outside the CDR3, reads DSGVTQTPKHLITATGQRVTLRCSPRSGDLSVYWYQQSLDQGLQFLIQYYNGEERAKGNILERFSAQQFPDLHSELNLSSLELGDSALYFCASSVVGGEKLFFGSGTQLSVL.